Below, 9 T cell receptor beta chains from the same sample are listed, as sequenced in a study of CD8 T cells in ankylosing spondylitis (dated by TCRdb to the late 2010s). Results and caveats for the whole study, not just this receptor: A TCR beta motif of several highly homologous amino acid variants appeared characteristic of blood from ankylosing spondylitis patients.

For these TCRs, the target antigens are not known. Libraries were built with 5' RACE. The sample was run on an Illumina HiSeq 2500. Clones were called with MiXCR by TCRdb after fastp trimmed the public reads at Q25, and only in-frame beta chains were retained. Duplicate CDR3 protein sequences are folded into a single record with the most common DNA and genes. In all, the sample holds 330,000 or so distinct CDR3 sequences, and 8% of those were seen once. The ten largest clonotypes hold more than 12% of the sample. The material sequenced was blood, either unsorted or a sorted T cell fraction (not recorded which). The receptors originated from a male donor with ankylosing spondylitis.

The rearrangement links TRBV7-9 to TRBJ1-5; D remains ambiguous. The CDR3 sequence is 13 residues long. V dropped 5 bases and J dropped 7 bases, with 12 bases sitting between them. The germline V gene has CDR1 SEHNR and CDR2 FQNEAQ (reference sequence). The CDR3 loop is CASSPQAGQPQHF. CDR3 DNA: TGTGCCAGCAGCCCGCAGGCGGGGCAGCCCCAGCATTTT. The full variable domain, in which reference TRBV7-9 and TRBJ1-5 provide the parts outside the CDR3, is DTGVSQNPRHKITKRGQNVTFRCDPISEHNRLYWYRQTLGQGPEFLTYFQNEAQLEKSRLLSDRFSAERPKGSFSTLEIQRTEQGDSAMYLCASSPQAGQPQHFGDGTRLSIL.

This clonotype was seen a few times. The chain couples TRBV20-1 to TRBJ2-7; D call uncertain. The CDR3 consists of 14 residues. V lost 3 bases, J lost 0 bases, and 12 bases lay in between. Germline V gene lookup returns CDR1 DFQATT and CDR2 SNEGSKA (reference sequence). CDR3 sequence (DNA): TGCAGTGCTAGGCCTCCGGGCGGCTCCTACGAGCAGTACTTC. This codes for CSARPPGGSYEQYF.

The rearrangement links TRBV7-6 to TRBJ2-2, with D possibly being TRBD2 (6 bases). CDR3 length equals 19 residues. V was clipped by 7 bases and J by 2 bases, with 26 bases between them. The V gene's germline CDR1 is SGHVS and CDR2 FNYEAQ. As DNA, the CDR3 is TGTGCCAGCACCCAGGCCCCCCTGGAGGGTAGCCCAAACACCGGGGAGCTGTTTTTT. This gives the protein CASTQAPLEGSPNTGELFF.

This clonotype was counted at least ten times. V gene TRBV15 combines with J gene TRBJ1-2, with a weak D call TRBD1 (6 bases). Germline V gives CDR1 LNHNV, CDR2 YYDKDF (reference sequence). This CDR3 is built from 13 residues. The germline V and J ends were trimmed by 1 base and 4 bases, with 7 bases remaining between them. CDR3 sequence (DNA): TGTGCCACCAGCAGAGGGGACACCTATGGCTACACCTTC. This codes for CATSRGDTYGYTF.

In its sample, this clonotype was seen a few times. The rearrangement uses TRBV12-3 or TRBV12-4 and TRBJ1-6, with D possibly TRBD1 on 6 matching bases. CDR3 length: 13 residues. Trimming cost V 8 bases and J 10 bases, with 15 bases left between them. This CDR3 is CASSLQGDSPLHF. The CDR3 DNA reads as TGTGCCAGCTCTTTACAGGGAGACTCACCCCTCCACTTT.

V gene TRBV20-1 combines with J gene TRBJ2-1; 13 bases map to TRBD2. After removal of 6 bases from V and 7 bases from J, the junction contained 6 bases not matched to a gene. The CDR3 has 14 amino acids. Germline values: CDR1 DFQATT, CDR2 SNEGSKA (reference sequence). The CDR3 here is CSAILAGGGNEQFF. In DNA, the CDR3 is TGCAGTGCAATACTAGCGGGAGGGGGAAATGAGCAGTTCTTC.

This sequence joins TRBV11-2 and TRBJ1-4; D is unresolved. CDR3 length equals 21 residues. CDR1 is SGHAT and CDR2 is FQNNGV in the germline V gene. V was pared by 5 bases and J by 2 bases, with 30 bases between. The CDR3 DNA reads TGTGCCAGCAGCCCGGATGTACAGCGTCCCCAGATGTGGTACACTAATGAAAAACTGTTTTTT. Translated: CASSPDVQRPQMWYTNEKLFF.

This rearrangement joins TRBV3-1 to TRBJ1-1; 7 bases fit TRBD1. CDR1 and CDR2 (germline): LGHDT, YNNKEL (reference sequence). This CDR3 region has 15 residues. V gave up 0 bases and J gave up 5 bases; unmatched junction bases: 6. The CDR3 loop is CASSQEAGGPTEAFF. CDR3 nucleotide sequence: TGTGCCAGCAGCCAAGAAGCAGGGGGGCCGACTGAAGCTTTCTTT. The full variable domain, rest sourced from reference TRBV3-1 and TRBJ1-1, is DTAVSQTPKYLVTQMGNDKSIKCEQNLGHDTMYWYKQDSKKFLKIMFSYNNKELIINETVPNRFSPKSPDKAHLNLHINSLELGDSAVYFCASSQEAGGPTEAFFGQGTRLTVV.

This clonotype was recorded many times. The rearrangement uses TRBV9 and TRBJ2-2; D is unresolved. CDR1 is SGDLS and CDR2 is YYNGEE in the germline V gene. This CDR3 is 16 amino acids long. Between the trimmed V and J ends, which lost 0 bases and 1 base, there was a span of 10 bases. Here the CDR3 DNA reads TGTGCCAGCAGCGTAGGTGGAAGCGAGAACACCGGGGAGCTGTTTTTT. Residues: CASSVGGSENTGELFF.